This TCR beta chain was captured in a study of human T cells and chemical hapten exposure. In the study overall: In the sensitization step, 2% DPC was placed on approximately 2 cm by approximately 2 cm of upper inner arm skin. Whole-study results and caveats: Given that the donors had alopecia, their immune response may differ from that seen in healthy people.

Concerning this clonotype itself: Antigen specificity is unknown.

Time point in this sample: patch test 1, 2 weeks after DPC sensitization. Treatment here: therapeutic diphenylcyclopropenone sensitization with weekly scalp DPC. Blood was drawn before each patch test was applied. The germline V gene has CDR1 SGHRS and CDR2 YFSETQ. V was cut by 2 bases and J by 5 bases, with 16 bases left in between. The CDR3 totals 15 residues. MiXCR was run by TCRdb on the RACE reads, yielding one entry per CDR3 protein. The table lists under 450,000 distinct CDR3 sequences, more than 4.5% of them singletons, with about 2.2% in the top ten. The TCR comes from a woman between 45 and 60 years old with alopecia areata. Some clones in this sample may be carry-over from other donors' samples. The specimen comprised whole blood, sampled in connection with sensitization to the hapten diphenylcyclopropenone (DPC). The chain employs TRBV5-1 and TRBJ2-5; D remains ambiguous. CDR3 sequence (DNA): TGCGCCAGCAGCTTTCAATCTGGGTTCAGGGAGACCCAGTACTTC. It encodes CASSFQSGFRETQYF.